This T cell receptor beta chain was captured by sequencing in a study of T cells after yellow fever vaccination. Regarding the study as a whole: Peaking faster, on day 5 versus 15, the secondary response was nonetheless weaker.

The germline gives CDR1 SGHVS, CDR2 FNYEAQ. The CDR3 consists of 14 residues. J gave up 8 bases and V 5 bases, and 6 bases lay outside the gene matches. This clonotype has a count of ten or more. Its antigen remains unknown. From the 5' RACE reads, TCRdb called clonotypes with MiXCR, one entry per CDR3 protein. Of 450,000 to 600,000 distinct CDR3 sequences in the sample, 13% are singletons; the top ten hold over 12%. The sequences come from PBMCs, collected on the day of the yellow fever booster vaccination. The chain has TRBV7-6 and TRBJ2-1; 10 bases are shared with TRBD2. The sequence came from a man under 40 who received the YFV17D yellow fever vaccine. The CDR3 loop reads CASSRGLADHEQFF. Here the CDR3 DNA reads TGTGCCAGCAGCCGTGGACTAGCGGACCATGAGCAGTTCTTC.